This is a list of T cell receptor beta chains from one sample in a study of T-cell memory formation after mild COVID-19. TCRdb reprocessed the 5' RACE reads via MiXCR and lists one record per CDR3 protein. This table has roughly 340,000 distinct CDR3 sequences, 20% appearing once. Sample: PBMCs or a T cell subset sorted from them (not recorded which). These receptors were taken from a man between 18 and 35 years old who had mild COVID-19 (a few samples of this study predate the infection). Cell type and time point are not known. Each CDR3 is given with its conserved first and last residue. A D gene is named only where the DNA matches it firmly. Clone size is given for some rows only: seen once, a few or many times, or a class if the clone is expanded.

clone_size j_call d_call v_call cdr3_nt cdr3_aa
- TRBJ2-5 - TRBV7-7 TGTGCCAGCAGCTTAGGATTGTCGGGCCTAGACCAAGAGACCCAGTACTTC CASSLGLSGLDQETQYF
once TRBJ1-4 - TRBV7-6 TGTGCCAGCAGCTTAGATCCGTGGCGGCCTTATGAAAAACTGTTTTTT CASSLDPWRPYEKLFF
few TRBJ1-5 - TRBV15 TGTGCCACCAGGGACGGGGTTCGGAATCAGCCCCAGCATTTT CATRDGVRNQPQHF
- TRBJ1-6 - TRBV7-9 TGTGCCAGCAGCCGCGACTCCTATAATTCACCCCTCCACTTT CASSRDSYNSPLHF
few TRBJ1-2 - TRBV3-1 TGTGCCAGCAGCCAAGATCGAGATGGCTACACCTTC CASSQDRDGYTF
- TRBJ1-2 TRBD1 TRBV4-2 TGTGCCAGCAGCCAACGCGGGACAGAAGATGGCTACACCTTC CASSQRGTEDGYTF
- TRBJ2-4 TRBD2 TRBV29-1 TGCAGCGTTGACGGGGGGTCCAAAAACATTCAGTACTTC CSVDGGSKNIQYF
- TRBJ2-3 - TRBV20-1 TGCAGTGCTAGTAGCCAGCGGAGAGATACGCAGTATTTT CSASSQRRDTQYF
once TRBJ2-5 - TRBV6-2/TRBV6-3 TGTGCCAGCAGGAAGGGATCACAAGAGACCCAGTACTTC CASRKGSQETQYF
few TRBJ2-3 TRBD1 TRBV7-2 TGTGCCAGCAGTGGGGTGGACAGGGCCAAAATCACTAGCACAGATACGCAGTATTTT CASSGVDRAKITSTDTQYF
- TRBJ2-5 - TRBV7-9 TGTGCCAGCAGCTCTGACTTTCACTCCGGGGAGACCCAGTACTTC CASSSDFHSGETQYF
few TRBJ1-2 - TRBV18 TGTGCCAGCTCACCAGAAGGCCAATATGGCTACACCTTC CASSPEGQYGYTF
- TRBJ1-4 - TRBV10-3 TGTGCCATCAGTGCGTCCCTAGAGGATGAAAAACTGTTTTTT CAISASLEDEKLFF
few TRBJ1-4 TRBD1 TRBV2 TGTGCCAGCACCAGGGGGCAGGCTAATGAAAAACTGTTTTTT CASTRGQANEKLFF
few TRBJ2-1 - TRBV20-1 TGCAGTGCTAGTTCCAGGTCCTACAATGAGCAGTTCTTC CSASSRSYNEQFF
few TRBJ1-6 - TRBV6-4 TGTGCCATCGGAGGCAGGCTGTGTTCGGCCCTCCACTTT CAIGGRLCSALHF
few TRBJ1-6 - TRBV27 TGTGCCAGCAGTTTATCGAACGGAGATAATTCACCCCTCCACTTT CASSLSNGDNSPLHF
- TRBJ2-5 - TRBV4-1 TGCGCCAGCAGGAGCTTCCGGGGAGGGGGAGAGACCCAGTACTTC CASRSFRGGGETQYF
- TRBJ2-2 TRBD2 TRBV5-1 TGCGCCAGCAGCTTGGTACCGGGACTACTCACCGGGGAGCTGTTTTTT CASSLVPGLLTGELFF
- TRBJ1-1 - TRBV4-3 TGCGCCAGCAGCCAGGAGGGGGGCGATGCTTTCTTT CASSQEGGDAFF
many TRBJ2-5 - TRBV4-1 TGCGCCAGCAGCCTCCAGGGGACTTACAAAGAGACCCAGTACTTC CASSLQGTYKETQYF
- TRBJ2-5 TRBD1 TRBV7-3 TGTGCCAGCAGTTCCAGTCGAGGACAGGGGACCAAAGAGACCCAGTACTTC CASSSSRGQGTKETQYF
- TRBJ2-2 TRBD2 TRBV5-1 TGCGCCAGCAGCGCGGGACCCGGGAGGGGCACCGGGGAGCTGTTTTTT CASSAGPGRGTGELFF
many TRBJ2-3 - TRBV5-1 TGCGCCAGCAGCTTGATTGGCAACAGCAACACAGATACGCAGTATTTT CASSLIGNSNTDTQYF
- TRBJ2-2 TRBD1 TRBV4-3 TGCGCCAGCAGCCTTACATCCGGGACAGGGTACACCGGGGAGCTGTTTTTT CASSLTSGTGYTGELFF
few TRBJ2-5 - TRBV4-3 TGCGCCAGCAGCGCGCAGGGGTACCAAGAGACCCAGTACTTC CASSAQGYQETQYF
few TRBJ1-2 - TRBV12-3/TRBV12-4 TGTGCCAGCACCCGGGGGGCGGAGGGCTACACCTTC CASTRGAEGYTF
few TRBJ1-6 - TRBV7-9 TGTGCCAGCAGCGCCAATGCCCCTGGAGATAATTCACCCCTCCACTTT CASSANAPGDNSPLHF
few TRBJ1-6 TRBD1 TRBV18 TGTGCCAGCTCATACAGGGGTTCACCCCTCCACTTT CASSYRGSPLHF
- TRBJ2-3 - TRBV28 TGTGCCAGCAGTCTGATTTTGGGGGATAGCACAGATACGCAGTATTTT CASSLILGDSTDTQYF
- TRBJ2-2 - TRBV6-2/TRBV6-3 TGTGCCAGCACCCTGGGGAAGGGGGACACCGGGGAGCTGTTTTTT CASTLGKGDTGELFF
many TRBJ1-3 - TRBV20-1 TGCAGTGCTAGAGGAGCCGGATTTGTATATTTT CSARGAGFVYF
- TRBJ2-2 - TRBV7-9 TGTGCCAGCAGTAGGACCCCAAACACCGGGGAGCTGTTTTTT CASSRTPNTGELFF
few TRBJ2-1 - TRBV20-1 TGCAGTCCGAGGGCCAATCTAAAGAATGAGCAGTTCTTC CSPRANLKNEQFF
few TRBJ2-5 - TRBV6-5 TGTGCCAGCAGTTACCGGACTGCCAAAGAGACCCAGTACTTC CASSYRTAKETQYF